The 5 T cell receptor beta chains in this list originate from one sample, sequenced in a study of PD-L1 blockade in urothelial cancer. Time point of the sample: peripheral blood 6 weeks after treatment start. TCRdb's copy holds only in-frame clones and misses some; the assay was immunoSEQ multiplex PCR. The table lists around 120,000 clones, 80% to 90% of them singletons. This specimen consisted of PBMCs, obtained around atezolizumab (anti-PD-L1) treatment. Receptors were obtained from a man between 60 and 75 years old with urothelial cancer.

This rearrangement joins TRBV6-1 to TRBJ2-7, with TRBD1 as a possible D gene (5 bases). The germline V gene encodes CDR1 MNHNS and CDR2 SASEGT. The CDR3 contains 13 residues. The V end lost 0 bases, the J end lost 6 bases, and 9 bases lay between the germline ends. The CDR3 protein is CASSEATGTEQYF. The CDR3 region has the DNA TGTGCCAGCAGTGAAGCCACAGGCACCGAGCAGTACTTC.

The rearrangement uses TRBV7-9 and TRBJ1-3; D not resolved. The germline gives CDR1 SEHNR, CDR2 FQNEAQ (reference sequence). The CDR3 runs 16 residues. Trimming took off 5 bases at V and 0 bases at J, with 14 bases between the two ends. The CDR3 nucleotides are TGTGCCAGCAGCCACGGCCTTCGGAGCTCTGGAAACACCATATATTTT. This translates into CASSHGLRSSGNTIYF.

Comment on this clone: One junction end disagrees with the germline gene, perhaps due to a read error. The chain has TRBV9 and TRBJ1-5; no clear D. The CDR3 has 14 amino acids. Germline assignment: CDR1 SGDLS and CDR2 YYNGEE. The CDR3 sequence is CASSVGRSNQPQHF. The CDR3, as DNA: TGTGCCAGCAGTGTAGGGAGGAGCAATCAGCCCCAGCATTTT. Combining the CDR3 with reference TRBV9 and TRBJ1-5 gives the whole variable domain DSGVTQTPKHLITATGQRVTLRCSPRSGDLSVYWYQQSLDQGLQFLIQYYNGEERAKGNILERFSAQQFPDLHSELNLSSLELGDSALYFCASSVGRSNQPQHFGDGTRLSIL.

The rearrangement uses TRBV28 and TRBJ1-5; D ambiguous. Germline values: CDR1 MDHEN, CDR2 SYDVKM. Trimming took off 7 bases at V and 4 bases at J, with 11 bases between the two ends. The CDR3 covers 13 residues. The CDR3 nucleotides are TGTGCCAGCACCGAGTCCCGGAATCAGCCCCAGCATTTT. It yields the protein CASTESRNQPQHF.

This clone has only one observation. The chain has TRBV27 and TRBJ2-5, with 11 nucleotides matching TRBD2. The V segment lost 5 bases and the J segment 4 bases; nucleotides outside the gene matches: 3. This CDR3 comprises 14 residues. Germline loops: CDR1 MNHEY, CDR2 SMNVEV (reference sequence). The CDR3 nucleotides are TGTGCCAGCAGTCCCCTAGCGGGAGGAGAGACCCAGTACTTC. Amino acids: CASSPLAGGETQYF.